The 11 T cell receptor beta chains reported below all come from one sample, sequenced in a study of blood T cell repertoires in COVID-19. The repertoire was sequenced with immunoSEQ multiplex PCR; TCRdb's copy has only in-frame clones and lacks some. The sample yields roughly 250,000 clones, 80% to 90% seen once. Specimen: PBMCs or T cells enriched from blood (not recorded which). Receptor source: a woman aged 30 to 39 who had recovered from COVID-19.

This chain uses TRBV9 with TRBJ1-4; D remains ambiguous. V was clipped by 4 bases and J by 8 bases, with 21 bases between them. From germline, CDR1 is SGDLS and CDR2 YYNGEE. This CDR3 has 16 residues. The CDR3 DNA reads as TGTGCCAGCAGCCCAAAGCCGGGAGACCTACGCGAAAAACTGTTTTTT. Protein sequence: CASSPKPGDLREKLFF.

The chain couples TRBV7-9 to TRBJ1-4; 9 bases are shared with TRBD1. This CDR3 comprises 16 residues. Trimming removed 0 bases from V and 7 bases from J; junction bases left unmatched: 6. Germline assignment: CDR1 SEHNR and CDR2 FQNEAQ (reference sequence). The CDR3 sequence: CASSLASGTGIEKLFF. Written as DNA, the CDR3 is TGTGCCAGCAGCTTAGCGTCCGGGACAGGGATTGAAAAACTGTTTTTT.

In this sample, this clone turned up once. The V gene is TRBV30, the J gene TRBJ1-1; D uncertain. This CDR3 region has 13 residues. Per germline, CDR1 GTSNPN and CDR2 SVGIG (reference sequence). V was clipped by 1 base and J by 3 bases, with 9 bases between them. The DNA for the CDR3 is TGTGCCTGGAGTGGGGTTGCGGACACTGAAGCTTTCTTT. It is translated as CAWSGVADTEAFF.

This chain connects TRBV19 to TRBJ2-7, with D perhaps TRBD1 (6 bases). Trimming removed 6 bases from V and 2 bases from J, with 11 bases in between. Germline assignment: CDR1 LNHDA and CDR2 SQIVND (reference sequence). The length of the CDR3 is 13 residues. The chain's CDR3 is CASRPSGAYEQYF. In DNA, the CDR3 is TGTGCCAGTAGGCCCTCAGGGGCCTACGAGCAGTACTTC.

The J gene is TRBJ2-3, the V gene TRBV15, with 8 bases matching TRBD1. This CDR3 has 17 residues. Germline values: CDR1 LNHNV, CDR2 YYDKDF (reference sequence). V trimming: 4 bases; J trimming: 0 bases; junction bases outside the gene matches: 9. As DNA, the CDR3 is TGTGCCACCAGCACCAACATCAGGGGGCTAAGCACAGATACGCAGTATTTT. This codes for CATSTNIRGLSTDTQYF. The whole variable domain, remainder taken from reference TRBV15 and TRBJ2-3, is DAMVIQNPRYQVTQFGKPVTLSCSQTLNHNVMYWYQQKSSQAPKLLFHYYDKDFNNEADTPDNFQSRRPNTSFCFLDIRSPGLGDTAMYLCATSTNIRGLSTDTQYFGPGTRLTVL.

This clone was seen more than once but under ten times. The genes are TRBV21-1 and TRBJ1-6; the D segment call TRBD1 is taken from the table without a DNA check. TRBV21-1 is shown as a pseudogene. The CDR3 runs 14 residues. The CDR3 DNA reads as TGTGCCAGCCAGCCCCAGGGCTCCGGGTCACCCCTCCACTTT. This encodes CASQPQGSGSPLHF.

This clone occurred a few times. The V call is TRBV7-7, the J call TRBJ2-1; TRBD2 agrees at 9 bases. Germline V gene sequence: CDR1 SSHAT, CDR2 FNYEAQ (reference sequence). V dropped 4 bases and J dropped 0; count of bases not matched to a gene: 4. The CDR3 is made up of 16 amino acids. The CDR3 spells CASSSSSGSSYNEQFF. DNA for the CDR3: TGTGCCAGCAGCTCGAGTAGCGGGAGCTCCTACAATGAGCAGTTCTTC. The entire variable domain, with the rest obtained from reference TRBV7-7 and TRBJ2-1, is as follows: GAGVSQSPRYKVTKRGQDVTLRCDPISSHATLYWYQQALGQGPEFLTYFNYEAQPDKSGLPSDRFSAERPEGSISTLTIQRTEQRDSAMYRCASSSSSGSSYNEQFFGPGTRLTVL.

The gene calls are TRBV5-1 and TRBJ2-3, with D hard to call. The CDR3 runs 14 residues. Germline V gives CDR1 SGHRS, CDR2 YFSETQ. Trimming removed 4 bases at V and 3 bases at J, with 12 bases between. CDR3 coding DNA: TGCGCCAGCAGCCGGTCATCAAGTACAGATACGCAGTATTTT. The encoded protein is CASSRSSSTDTQYF.

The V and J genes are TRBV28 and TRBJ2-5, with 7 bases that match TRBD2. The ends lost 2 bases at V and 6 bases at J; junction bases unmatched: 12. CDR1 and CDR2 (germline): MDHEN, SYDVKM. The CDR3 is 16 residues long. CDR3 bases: TGTGCCAGCAGTTTAACGGGACTAAAAAGTCTAAAGACCCAGTACTTC. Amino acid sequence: CASSLTGLKSLKTQYF.

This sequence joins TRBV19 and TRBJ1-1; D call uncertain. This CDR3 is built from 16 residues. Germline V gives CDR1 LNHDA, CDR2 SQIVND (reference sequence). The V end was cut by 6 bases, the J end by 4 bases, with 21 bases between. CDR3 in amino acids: CASRVLVGRSSTEAFF. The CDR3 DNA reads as TGTGCCAGTAGAGTATTGGTGGGCAGGTCGAGCACTGAAGCTTTCTTT.

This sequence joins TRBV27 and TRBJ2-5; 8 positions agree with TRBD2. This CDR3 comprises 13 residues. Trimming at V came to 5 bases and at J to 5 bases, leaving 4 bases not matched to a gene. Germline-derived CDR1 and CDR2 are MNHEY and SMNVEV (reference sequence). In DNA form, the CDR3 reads TGTGCCAGCAGTCTCGCGGGAGGCGAGACCCAGTACTTC. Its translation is CASSLAGGETQYF.